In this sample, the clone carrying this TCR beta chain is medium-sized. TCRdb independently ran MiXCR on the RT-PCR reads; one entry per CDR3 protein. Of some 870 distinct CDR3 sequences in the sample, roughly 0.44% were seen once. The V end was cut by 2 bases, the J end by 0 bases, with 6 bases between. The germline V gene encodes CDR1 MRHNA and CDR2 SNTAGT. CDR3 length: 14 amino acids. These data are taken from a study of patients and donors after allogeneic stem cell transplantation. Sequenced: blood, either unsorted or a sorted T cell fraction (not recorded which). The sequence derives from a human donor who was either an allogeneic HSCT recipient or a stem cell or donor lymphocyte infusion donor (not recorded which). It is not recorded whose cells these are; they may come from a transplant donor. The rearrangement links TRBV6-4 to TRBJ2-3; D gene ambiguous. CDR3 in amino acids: CASSDRPSTDTQYF. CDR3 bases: TGTGCCAGCAGTGACCGGCCTAGCACAGATACGCAGTATTTT.